Below are 18 T cell receptor beta chains sequenced from a single sample in a study of spatial heterogeneity in lung cancer. The time point: sample taken at primary tumor resection. Sequencing was performed on whole RNA extracted from tumor and nontumor lung tissue, or from frozen PBMC, and the material was left unsorted. TCRdb recomputed calls from the 5' RACE reads with MiXCR, one row per CDR3 protein. The repertoire includes more than 30,000 distinct CDR3 sequences, around 5.5% of them detected once, and 20% to 30% sits in the top ten. Sequenced here: PBMCs, sampled at surgery. The origin of the receptors is a female donor with early-stage non-small cell lung cancer.

This clonotype was recorded at least ten times. The chain is built from TRBV7-3 and TRBJ2-3; D ambiguous. Trimming shortened V by 4 bases and J by 2 bases, and 7 bases separated the two germline ends. The CDR3 runs 13 residues. Germline CDR1 is SGHTA and CDR2 is FQGTGA. The CDR3 DNA sequence: TGTGCCAGCAGCTGGGTCGCCACAGATACGCAGTATTTT. Translating it yields CASSWVATDTQYF.

This clonotype showed up many times. The chain recombines TRBV27 with TRBJ1-3; D is unclear. Trimming removed 5 bases from V and 4 bases from J, with 9 bases in between. The CDR3 has 13 amino acids. Germline values: CDR1 MNHEY, CDR2 SMNVEV (reference sequence). CDR3 in amino acids: CASSKEPGNTIYF. The CDR3 DNA reads TGTGCCAGCAGTAAGGAACCCGGAAACACCATATATTTT.

This clonotype was recorded at least ten times. V usage is TRBV11-2 and J usage is TRBJ2-3; 12 nucleotides line up with TRBD2. The germline V gene has CDR1 SGHAT and CDR2 FQNNGV. CDR3 length: 16 amino acids. The J segment lost 4 bases and the V segment lost 5 bases, leaving 7 bases of the junction unmatched. CDR3 amino acids: CASSRTSGGISDTQYF. DNA of the CDR3: TGTGCCAGCAGCCGCACTAGCGGGGGGATCTCAGATACGCAGTATTTT.

The sample holds many counts of this clonotype. The rearrangement links TRBV19 to TRBJ2-5; TRBD2 is a possible D gene (5 bases). Trimming removed 9 bases from V and 9 bases from J, with 26 bases in between. This CDR3 is 15 amino acids long. The germline V gene has CDR1 LNHDA and CDR2 SQIVND (reference sequence). The CDR3 loop is CASSAGRLGKEAQYF. The DNA of the CDR3 is TGTGCCAGCTCGGCCGGGCGCCTGGGCAAGGAGGCCCAGTACTTC. The complete variable domain, with remaining parts taken from reference TRBV19 and TRBJ2-5, reads DGGITQSPKYLFRKEGQNVTLSCEQNLNHDAMYWYRQDPGQGLRLIYYSQIVNDFQKGDIAEGYSVSREKKESFPLTVTSAQKNPTAFYLCASSAGRLGKEAQYFGPGTRLLVL.

A note on this clonotype: This could be a read error, since a much larger clone is one nucleotide away. The chain carries TRBV12-3 or TRBV12-4 and TRBJ2-4, with D hard to call. V was clipped by 8 bases and J by 4 bases, with 9 bases between them. The CDR3 covers 12 residues. In DNA, the CDR3 is TGTGCCAGCGCGCAGGAAAAAAACATTCAGTACTTC. It specifies CASAQEKNIQYF.

This clonotype was recorded at least ten times. The chain uses TRBV20-1 and TRBJ1-2, with a weak D call TRBD1 (5 bases). Trimming took 5 bases from V and 2 from J, leaving 12 bases between them. The germline CDR1 and CDR2 sequences are DFQATT and SNEGSKA (reference sequence). The CDR3 covers 13 residues. CDR3 in amino acids: CSALSEGNYGYTF. The CDR3 coding sequence is TGCAGTGCTCTTTCTGAGGGGAACTATGGCTACACCTTC.

This clonotype was seen at least ten times. This chain connects TRBV19 to TRBJ1-6; weak D call: TRBD1 (6 bases). With 10 bases removed from V and 7 bases from J, the gap between germline ends came to 14 bases. There are 13 residues in the CDR3. The germline CDR1 and CDR2 sequences are LNHDA and SQIVND (reference sequence). The CDR3 region has the DNA TGTGCCACCAATCCCGGACAGAATTCACCCCTCCACTTT. Its translation: CATNPGQNSPLHF.

This clonotype was observed at least ten times. The rearrangement uses TRBV11-3 and TRBJ1-1; D gene ambiguous. The CDR3 totals 17 residues. CDR1 SGHNT and CDR2 YENEEA come from the germline V gene. The germline V and J ends were trimmed by 1 base and 1 base, with 16 bases remaining between them. The DNA of the CDR3 is TGTGCCAGCAGCTTAGGCCGCCGTGGGAGCAGGAACACTGAAGCTTTCTTT. Protein: CASSLGRRGSRNTEAFF.

This clonotype has ten or more counts. V and J are TRBV7-2 and TRBJ2-3; D is perhaps TRBD2 (7 bases). The V end was cut by 1 base, the J end by 2 bases, with 16 bases between. Germline V lookup: CDR1 SGHTA, CDR2 FQGNSA. The CDR3 runs to 17 residues. The CDR3 sequence: CASSLGSAGAYTDTQYF. CDR3 bases: TGTGCCAGCAGCTTAGGGAGTGCGGGGGCCTACACAGATACGCAGTATTTT. Filled out from reference TRBV7-2 and TRBJ2-3, the complete variable domain reads GAGVSQSPSNKVTEKGKDVELRCDPISGHTALYWYRQSLGQGLEFLIYFQGNSAPDKSGLPSDRFSAERTGGSVSTLTIQRTQQEDSAVYLCASSLGSAGAYTDTQYFGPGTRLTVL.

Only a few counts were recorded for this clonotype. The V call is TRBV6-6, the J call TRBJ2-5; D is perhaps TRBD1 (6 bases). V lost 5 bases, J lost 0 bases, and 13 bases lay in between. CDR1 is MNHNY and CDR2 is SVGAGI in the germline V gene (reference sequence). The CDR3 is 15 amino acids. As DNA, the CDR3 is TGTGCCAGCAGTACCTTAAGGGGGTACCAAGAGACCCAGTACTTC. Amino acid sequence: CASSTLRGYQETQYF.

The V and J genes are TRBV5-1 and TRBJ2-1; TRBD1 matches 8 bases. Germline CDR1 is SGHRS and CDR2 is YFSETQ. J lost 0 bases, V lost 1 base, and 3 bases had no gene match. This CDR3 region has 16 residues. The CDR3 region has the DNA TGCGCCAGCAGCTTGACGGGACAGGTCTCCTACAATGAGCAGTTCTTC. Protein: CASSLTGQVSYNEQFF.

This clonotype was counted at least ten times. The rearrangement joins TRBV5-1 to TRBJ2-2; 13 bases map to TRBD2. The CDR3 has 17 residues. Germline CDR1 reads SGHRS; CDR2 reads YFSETQ. V trimming: 2 bases; J trimming: 4 bases; junction bases outside the gene matches: 5. CDR3 sequence reads: CASSFGTSGVSTGELFF. As DNA, the CDR3 is TGCGCCAGCAGCTTTGGGACTAGCGGGGTATCCACCGGGGAGCTGTTTTTT.

This clonotype was seen more than once but under ten times. The CDR3: CSASDASSYNSPLHF. CDR3 in DNA: TGCAGTGCTAGCGATGCGAGCTCCTATAATTCACCCCTCCACTTT. This rearrangement joins TRBV20-1 to TRBJ1-6; D uncertain. Germline values: CDR1 DFQATT, CDR2 SNEGSKA (reference sequence). The V gene lost 3 bases and the J gene lost 0 bases, with 9 bases spanning the gap. The CDR3 is made up of 15 amino acids.

The sample holds many counts of this clonotype. The rearrangement links TRBV12-5 to TRBJ2-1, with D tentatively TRBD2 (6 bases). This CDR3 spans 17 amino acids. Trimming took 5 bases from V and 9 from J, leaving 26 bases between them. Germline CDR1 reads LGHNT; CDR2 reads FRNRAP. In DNA form, the CDR3 reads TGTGCTAGTGGTCCGCCCATGGCGGGGCCCGGGCTGGGTGAGCAGTTCTTC. Its protein product is CASGPPMAGPGLGEQFF.

This clonotype came up many times. The V gene is TRBV7-9, the J gene TRBJ1-1; D possibly corresponds to TRBD1 (6 bases). V was pared by 6 bases and J by 6 bases, with 14 bases between. CDR1 is SEHNR and CDR2 is FQNEAQ in the germline V gene (reference sequence). The CDR3 totals 13 residues. CDR3 sequence reads: CASRSPGHPEAFF. In DNA, the CDR3 is TGTGCCAGCAGATCTCCGGGACACCCTGAAGCTTTCTTT. The full variable domain, rest sourced from reference TRBV7-9 and TRBJ1-1, is DTGVSQNPRHKITKRGQNVTFRCDPISEHNRLYWYRQTLGQGPEFLTYFQNEAQLEKSRLLSDRFSAERPKGSFSTLEIQRTEQGDSAMYLCASRSPGHPEAFFGQGTRLTVV.

This chain joins TRBV5-1 and TRBJ1-1; D possibly corresponds to TRBD1 (6 bases). V lost 0 bases to trimming and J lost 8 bases, with 17 bases between them. The length of the CDR3 is 15 residues. In germline, CDR1 is SGHRS, CDR2 YFSETQ. The CDR3 DNA follows: TGCGCCAGCAGCTTGGAAATGGGAGGACAGACAGAAGCTTTCTTT. It is translated as CASSLEMGGQTEAFF. The full variable domain, in which reference TRBV5-1 and TRBJ1-1 provide the parts outside the CDR3, is KAGVTQTPRYLIKTRGQQVTLSCSPISGHRSVSWYQQTPGQGLQFLFEYFSETQRNKGNFPGRFSGRQFSNSRSEMNVSTLELGDSALYLCASSLEMGGQTEAFFGQGTRLTVV.

This clonotype was recorded at least ten times. CDR3 loop: CASSPTYEQYF. The DNA of the CDR3 is TGTGCCAGCAGTCCGACCTACGAGCAGTACTTC. The chain combines TRBV2 with TRBJ2-7; D is unclear. Trimming took 5 bases from V and 2 from J, leaving 4 bases between them. CDR3 length: 11 residues. Germline V gives CDR1 SNHLY, CDR2 FYNNEI.

This clonotype was counted ten times or more. V gene TRBV5-1 combines with J gene TRBJ2-7, with D perhaps matching TRBD1 or TRBD2 (5 bases each). Per the germline V gene, CDR1 is SGHRS and CDR2 is YFSETQ. Deletions cut 0 bases from V and 5 bases from J, with 21 bases between. This CDR3 comprises 17 residues. In DNA form, the CDR3 reads TGCGCCAGCAGCTTGGCCACCTCCGGGGCCTTCGACCACGAGCAGTACTTC. Its protein product is CASSLATSGAFDHEQYF.